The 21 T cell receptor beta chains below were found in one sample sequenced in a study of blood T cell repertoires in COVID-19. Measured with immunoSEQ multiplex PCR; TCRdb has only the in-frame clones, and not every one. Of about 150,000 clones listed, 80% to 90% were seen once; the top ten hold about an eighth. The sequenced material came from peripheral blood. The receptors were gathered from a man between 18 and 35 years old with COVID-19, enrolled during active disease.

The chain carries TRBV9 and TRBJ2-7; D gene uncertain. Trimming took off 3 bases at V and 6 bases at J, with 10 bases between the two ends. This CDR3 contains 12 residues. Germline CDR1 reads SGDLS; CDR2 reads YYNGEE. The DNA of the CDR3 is TGTGCCAGCAGCGGGCGACTCGGCGAGCAGTACTTC. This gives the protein CASSGRLGEQYF.

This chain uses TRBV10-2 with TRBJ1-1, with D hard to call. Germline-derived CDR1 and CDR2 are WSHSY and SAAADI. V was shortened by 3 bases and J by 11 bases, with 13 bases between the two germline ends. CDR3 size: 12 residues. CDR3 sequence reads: CASSDFQTWAFF. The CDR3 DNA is TGCGCCAGCAGTGACTTCCAGACTTGGGCTTTCTTT.

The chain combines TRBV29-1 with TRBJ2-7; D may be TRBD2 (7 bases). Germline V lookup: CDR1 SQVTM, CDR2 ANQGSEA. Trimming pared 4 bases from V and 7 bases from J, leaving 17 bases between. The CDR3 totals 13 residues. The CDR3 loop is CSVVGGALGEQYF. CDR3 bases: TGCAGCGTTGTGGGGGGGGCGCTTGGAGAGCAGTACTTC.

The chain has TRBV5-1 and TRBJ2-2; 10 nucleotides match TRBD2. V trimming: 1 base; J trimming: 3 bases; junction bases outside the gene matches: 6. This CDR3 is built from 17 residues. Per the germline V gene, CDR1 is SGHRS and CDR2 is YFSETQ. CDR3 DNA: TGCGCCAGCAGCTTGCTGGGACTAGCGTTGGACACCGGGGAGCTGTTTTTT. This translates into CASSLLGLALDTGELFF.

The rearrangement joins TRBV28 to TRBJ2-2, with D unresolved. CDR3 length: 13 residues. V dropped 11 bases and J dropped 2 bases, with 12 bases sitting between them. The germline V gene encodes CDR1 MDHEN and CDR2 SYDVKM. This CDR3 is CACLGRNTGELFF. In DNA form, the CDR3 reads TGTGCCTGCCTTGGCAGAAACACCGGGGAGCTGTTTTTT.

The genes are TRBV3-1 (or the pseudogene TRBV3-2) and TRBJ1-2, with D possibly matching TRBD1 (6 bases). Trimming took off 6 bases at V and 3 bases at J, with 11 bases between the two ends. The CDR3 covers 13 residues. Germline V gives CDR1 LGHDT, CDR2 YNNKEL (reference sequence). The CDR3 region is CASSRQEDYGYTF. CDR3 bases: TGTGCCAGCAGTCGACAGGAGGACTATGGCTACACCTTC.

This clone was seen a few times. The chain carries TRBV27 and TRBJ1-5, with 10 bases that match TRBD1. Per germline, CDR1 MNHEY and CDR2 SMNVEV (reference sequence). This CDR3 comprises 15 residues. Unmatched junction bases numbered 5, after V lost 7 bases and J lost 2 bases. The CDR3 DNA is TGTGCCAGCACCGAGACAGGGGGCCGCAATCAGCCCCAGCATTTT. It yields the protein CASTETGGRNQPQHF.

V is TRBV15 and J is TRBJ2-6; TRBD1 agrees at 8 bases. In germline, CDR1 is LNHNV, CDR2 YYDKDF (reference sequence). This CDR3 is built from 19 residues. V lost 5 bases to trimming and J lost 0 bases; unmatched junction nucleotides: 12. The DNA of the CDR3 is TGTGCCACCAGCGGACTTTCGGACAGGGAACTCTCTGGGGCCAACGTCCTGACTTTC. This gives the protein CATSGLSDRELSGANVLTF. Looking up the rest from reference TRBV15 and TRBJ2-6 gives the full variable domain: DAMVIQNPRYQVTQFGKPVTLSCSQTLNHNVMYWYQQKSSQAPKLLFHYYDKDFNNEADTPDNFQSRRPNTSFCFLDIRSPGLGDTAMYLCATSGLSDRELSGANVLTFGAGSRLTVL.

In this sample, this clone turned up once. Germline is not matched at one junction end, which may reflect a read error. The DNA of the CDR3 is TGTGCCTGGAGGGGACCGCGGGGGTACACTGAGCAGTTCTTC. This translates into CAWRGPRGYTEQFF. The chain is built from TRBV30 and TRBJ2-1; 7 bases match TRBD2. This CDR3 is built from 14 residues. Germline CDR1 GTSNPN, CDR2 SVGIG (reference sequence).

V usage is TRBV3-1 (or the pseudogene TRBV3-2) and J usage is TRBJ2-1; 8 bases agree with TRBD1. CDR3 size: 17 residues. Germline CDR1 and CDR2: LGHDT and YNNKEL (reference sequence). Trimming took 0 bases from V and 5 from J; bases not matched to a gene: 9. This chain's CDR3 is CASSQESRVDRDNEQFF. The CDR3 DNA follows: TGTGCCAGCAGCCAAGAAAGCCGGGTGGACAGGGACAATGAGCAGTTCTTC.

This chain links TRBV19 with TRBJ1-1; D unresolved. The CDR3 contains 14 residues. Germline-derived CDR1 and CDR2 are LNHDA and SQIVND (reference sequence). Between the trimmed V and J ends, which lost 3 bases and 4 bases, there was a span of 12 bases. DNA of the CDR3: TGTGCCAGTAGTATTTTTGGGCGAGCCACTGAAGCTTTCTTT. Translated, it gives CASSIFGRATEAFF.

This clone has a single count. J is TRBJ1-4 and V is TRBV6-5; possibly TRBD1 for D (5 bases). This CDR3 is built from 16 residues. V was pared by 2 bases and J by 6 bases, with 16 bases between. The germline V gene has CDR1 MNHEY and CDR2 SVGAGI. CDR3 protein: CASSYTSGTGDEKLFF. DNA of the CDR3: TGTGCCAGCAGTTACACGTCCGGGACGGGAGATGAAAAACTGTTTTTT.

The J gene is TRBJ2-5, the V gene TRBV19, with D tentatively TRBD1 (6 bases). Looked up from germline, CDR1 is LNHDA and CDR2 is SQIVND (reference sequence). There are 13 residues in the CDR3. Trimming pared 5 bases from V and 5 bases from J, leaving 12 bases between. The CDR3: CASSQGRGETQYF. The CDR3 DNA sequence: TGTGCCAGTAGTCAGGGGCGCGGGGAGACCCAGTACTTC.

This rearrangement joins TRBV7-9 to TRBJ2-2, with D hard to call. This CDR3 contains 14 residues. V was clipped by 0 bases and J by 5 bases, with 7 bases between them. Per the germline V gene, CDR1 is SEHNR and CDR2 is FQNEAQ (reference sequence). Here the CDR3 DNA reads TGTGCCAGCAGCTTAGCCCCCGGGACCGGGGAGCTGTTTTTT. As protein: CASSLAPGTGELFF.

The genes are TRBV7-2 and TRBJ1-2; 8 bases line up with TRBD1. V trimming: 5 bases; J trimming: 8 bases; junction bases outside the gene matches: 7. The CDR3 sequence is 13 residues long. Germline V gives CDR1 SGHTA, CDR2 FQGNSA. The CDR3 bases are TGTGCCAGCAGCGGACAGGGCGTAAGGGGCTACACCTTC. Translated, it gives CASSGQGVRGYTF.

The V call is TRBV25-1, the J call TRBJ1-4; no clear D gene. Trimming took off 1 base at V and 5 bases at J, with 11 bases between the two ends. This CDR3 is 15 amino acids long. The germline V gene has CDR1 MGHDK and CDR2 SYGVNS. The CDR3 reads CASSESPLLNEKLFF. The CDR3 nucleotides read TGTGCCAGCAGTGAATCCCCACTTCTGAATGAAAAACTGTTTTTT.

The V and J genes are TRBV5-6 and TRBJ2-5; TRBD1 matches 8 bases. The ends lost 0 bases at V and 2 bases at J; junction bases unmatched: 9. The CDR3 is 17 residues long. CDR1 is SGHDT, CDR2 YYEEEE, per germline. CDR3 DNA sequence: TGTGCCAGCAGCTTGGGGACAGGGCTGGGTTCTCAAGAGACCCAGTACTTC. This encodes CASSLGTGLGSQETQYF.

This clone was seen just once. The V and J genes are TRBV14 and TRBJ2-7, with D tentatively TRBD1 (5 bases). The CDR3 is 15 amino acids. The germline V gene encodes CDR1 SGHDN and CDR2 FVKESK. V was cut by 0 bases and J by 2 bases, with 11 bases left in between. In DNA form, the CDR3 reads TGTGCCAGCAGCCAAGATGGTTCAGGGCCCTACGAGCAGTACTTC. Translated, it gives CASSQDGSGPYEQYF.

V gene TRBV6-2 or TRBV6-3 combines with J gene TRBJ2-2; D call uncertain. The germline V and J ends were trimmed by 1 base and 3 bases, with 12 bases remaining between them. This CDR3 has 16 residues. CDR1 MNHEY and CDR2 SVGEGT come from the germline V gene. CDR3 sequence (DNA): TGTGCCAGCAGTTACTTAGTATCGTCTCACACCGGGGAGCTGTTTTTT. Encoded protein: CASSYLVSSHTGELFF.

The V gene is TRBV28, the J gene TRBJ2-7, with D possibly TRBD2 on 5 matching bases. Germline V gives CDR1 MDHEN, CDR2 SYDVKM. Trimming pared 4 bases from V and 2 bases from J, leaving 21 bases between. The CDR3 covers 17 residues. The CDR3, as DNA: TGTGCCAGCAGTTCCCAGGATGTAGCGACAAATCCCTACGAGCAGTACTTC. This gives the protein CASSSQDVATNPYEQYF.

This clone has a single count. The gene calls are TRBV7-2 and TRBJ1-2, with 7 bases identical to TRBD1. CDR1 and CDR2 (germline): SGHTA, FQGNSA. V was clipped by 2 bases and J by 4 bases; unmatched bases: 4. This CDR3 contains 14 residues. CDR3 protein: CASSLRGPFYGYTF. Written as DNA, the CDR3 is TGTGCCAGCAGCTTAAGGGGGCCGTTCTATGGCTACACCTTC. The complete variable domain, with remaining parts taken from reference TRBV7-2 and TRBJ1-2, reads GAGVSQSPSNKVTEKGKDVELRCDPISGHTALYWYRQSLGQGLEFLIYFQGNSAPDKSGLPSDRFSAERTGGSVSTLTIQRTQQEDSAVYLCASSLRGPFYGYTFGSGTRLTVV.